The T cell receptor beta chain under discussion was sequenced for a study of T cells in women clearing cervical HPV infection. The overall study: Controls gave blood once infection was undetectable; cases at lesion identification. Study-wide points: Richness plus V gene abundances separated cases from controls with AUC roughly 0.83.

Assay: immunoSEQ multiplex PCR; the TCRdb copy retains only in-frame clones and omits some. Its listing shows 25,000 to 35,000 clones. A word on this clone: Its antigen is still unknown.

Source material: blood buffy coat. The clonotype was recovered from a woman between 18 and 69 years old with a cervical HPV16 infection that either progressed to CIN3+ or cleared (not recorded which).

CDR3 sequence reads: CASSRTGTTYNEQFF. CDR3 DNA, as far as it was read: TGTGCCAGCAGCCGCACCGGGACTACCTACAATGAG. This sequence joins TRBV11-3 and TRBJ2-1, with 7 bases identical to TRBD2. The sequenced fragment ends 3 residues before the CDR3 boundary, so the rest is inferred from the germline J gene. CDR1 and CDR2 from the germline V gene are SGHNT and YENEEA. CDR3 size: 15 residues. V shed 5 bases and J 2 bases; nucleotides not matched to a gene: 6.